The 4 T cell receptor beta chains below were found in one sample sequenced in a study of blood T cells in healthy people across ages. Next came a second PCR, run for about 6 to 11 cycles, which used a sample-barcoded 5' primer along with a J-beta primer mix. TCRdb passed the 5' RACE reads through MiXCR, listing each CDR3 protein once. The profile shows fewer than 2,000,000 distinct CDR3 sequences, about 32% of them singletons. Material: blood. These TCRs come from a woman aged 25-40 years in good health.

The J gene is TRBJ1-3, the V gene TRBV10-3; no firm D call. Germline V CDR1 and CDR2: ENHRY, SYGVKD. Trimming removed 6 bases from V and 0 bases from J, with 6 bases in between. This CDR3 is 13 amino acids long. The DNA of the CDR3 is TGTGCCATCAGGGAGAGCTCTGGAAACACCATATATTTT. Protein product: CAIRESSGNTIYF.

This clonotype was detected only a few times. V is TRBV27 and J is TRBJ2-1, with 9 bases aligning to TRBD2. Germline CDR1 reads MNHEY; CDR2 reads SMNVEV (reference sequence). The CDR3 spans 15 residues. Trimming removed 5 bases from V and 5 bases from J; junction bases left unmatched: 7. The CDR3 loop is CASSLGLATNNEQFF. The DNA of the CDR3 is TGTGCCAGCAGTCTAGGACTAGCGACTAACAATGAGCAGTTCTTC.

This clonotype has a handful of counts. V gene TRBV2 combines with J gene TRBJ1-1, with D maybe TRBD1 (6 bases). V was pared by 3 bases and J by 5 bases, with 19 bases between. This CDR3 is built from 16 residues. Germline V gene data show CDR1 as SNHLY and CDR2 as FYNNEI. The CDR3 region is CASSDSVRGARTEAFF. In DNA form, the CDR3 reads TGTGCCAGCAGTGATAGTGTCCGGGGGGCGAGGACTGAAGCTTTCTTT.

This chain uses TRBV6-1 with TRBJ1-6; D is uncertain. The germline gives CDR1 MNHNS, CDR2 SASEGT. The CDR3 is made up of 13 amino acids. Trimming took off 4 bases at V and 8 bases at J, with 9 bases between the two ends. The CDR3 sequence is CASSVTADSPLHF. The CDR3 DNA is TGTGCCAGCAGTGTCACTGCTGATTCACCCCTCCACTTT.